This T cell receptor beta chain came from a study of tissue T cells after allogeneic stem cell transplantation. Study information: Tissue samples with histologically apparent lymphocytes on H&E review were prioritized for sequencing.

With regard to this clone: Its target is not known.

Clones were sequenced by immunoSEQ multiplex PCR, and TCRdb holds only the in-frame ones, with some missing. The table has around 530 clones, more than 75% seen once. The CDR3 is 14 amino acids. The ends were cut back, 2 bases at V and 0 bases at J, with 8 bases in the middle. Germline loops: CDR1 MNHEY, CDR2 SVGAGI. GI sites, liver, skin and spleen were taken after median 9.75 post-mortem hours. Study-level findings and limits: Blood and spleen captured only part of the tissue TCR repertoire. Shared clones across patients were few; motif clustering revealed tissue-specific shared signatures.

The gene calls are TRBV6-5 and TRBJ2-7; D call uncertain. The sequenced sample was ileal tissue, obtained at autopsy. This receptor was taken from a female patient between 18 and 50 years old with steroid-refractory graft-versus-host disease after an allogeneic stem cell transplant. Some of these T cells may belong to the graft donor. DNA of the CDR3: TGTGCCAGCAGTTACCTTGTGAGCTCCTACGAGCAGTACTTC. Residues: CASSYLVSSYEQYF.